Each of the 2 T cell receptor beta chains below was sequenced from the same sample in a study of T cells in localized non-small cell lung cancer (dated by TCRdb to about 2020). The method behind the library was the immunoSEQ multiplex PCR assay. TCRdb retrieved this table from immuneACCESS and kept in-frame rearrangements only. Not all clones are present; in checked studies, unresolved V genes account for under half, and no reason is known for the remainder. In this sample the table shows some 11,000 clones, around 82% of which occur a single time. Around 21% of the sample comes from the top ten. Sequenced here: peripheral blood mononuclear cells, sampled before any cancer treatment. Receptors originate from a female donor aged 60 or older with stage II lung adenocarcinoma.

V is TRBV27 and J is TRBJ1-2, with a tentative D call TRBD1 (6 bases). Germline V gives CDR1 MNHEY, CDR2 SMNVEV (reference sequence). The V end was cut by 2 bases, the J end by 8 bases, with 21 bases between. The CDR3 covers 16 residues. CDR3 nucleotide sequence: TGTGCCAGCAGTTTACTTTGGTCGTCAGGGGCGATCGGCTACACCTTC. It codes for CASSLLWSSGAIGYTF.

This sequence joins TRBV9 and TRBJ1-5; TRBD1 aligns across 8 bases. Per the germline V gene, CDR1 is SGDLS and CDR2 is YYNGEE. The ends lost 4 bases at V and 2 bases at J; junction bases unmatched: 2. This CDR3 is 14 amino acids long. The CDR3 spells CASSPTGGNQPQHF. The CDR3 region has the DNA TGTGCCAGCAGCCCGACAGGGGGCAATCAGCCCCAGCATTTT.